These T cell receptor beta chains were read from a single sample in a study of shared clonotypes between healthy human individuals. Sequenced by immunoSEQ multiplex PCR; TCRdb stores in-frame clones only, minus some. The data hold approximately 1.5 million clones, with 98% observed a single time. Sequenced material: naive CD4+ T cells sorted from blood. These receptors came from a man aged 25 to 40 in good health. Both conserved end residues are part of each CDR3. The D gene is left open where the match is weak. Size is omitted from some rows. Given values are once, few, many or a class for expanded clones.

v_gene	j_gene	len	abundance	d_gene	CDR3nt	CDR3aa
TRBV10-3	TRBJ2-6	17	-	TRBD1	TGTGCCATCAAAGGGACAGGGGGTCTATCTGGGGCCAACGTCCTGACTTTC	CAIKGTGGLSGANVLTF
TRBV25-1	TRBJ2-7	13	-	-	TGTGCCAGCAGCACCAGTGGTTACTACGAGCAGTACTTC	CASSTSGYYEQYF
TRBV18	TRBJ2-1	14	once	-	TGTGCCAGCTCGCGGGACAGCCAAGGGAATGAGCAGTTCTTC	CASSRDSQGNEQFF
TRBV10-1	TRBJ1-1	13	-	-	TGCGCCAGTTTACAGGGCTCGGACACTGAAGCTTTCTTT	CASLQGSDTEAFF
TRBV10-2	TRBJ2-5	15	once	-	TGCGCCAGCAGTGAAGTGGGAGATTCAGAAGAGACCCAGTACTTC	CASSEVGDSEETQYF
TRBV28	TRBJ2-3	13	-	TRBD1	TGTGCCACAGGGGGCGATTTCACAGATACGCAGTATTTT	CATGGDFTDTQYF
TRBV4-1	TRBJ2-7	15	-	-	TGCGCCAGCAGCCAAGATCAGGTTAGCACCTACGAGCAGTACTTC	CASSQDQVSTYEQYF
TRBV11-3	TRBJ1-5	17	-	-	TGTGCCAGCAGCTTAGGGGAGGACCAGTCAAACAATCAGCCCCAGCATTTT	CASSLGEDQSNNQPQHF
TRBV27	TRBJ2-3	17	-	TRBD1	TGTGCCAGCAGCTTAGGATTCCGGGACAGGAGCACAGATACGCAGTATTTT	CASSLGFRDRSTDTQYF
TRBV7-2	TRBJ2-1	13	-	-	TGTGCCAGCAGCTTAGCGATGGGAAATGAGCAGTTCTTC	CASSLAMGNEQFF
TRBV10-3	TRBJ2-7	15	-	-	TGTGCCATCAGTGACCTGGACGGGATCTCCTACGAGCAGTACTTC	CAISDLDGISYEQYF
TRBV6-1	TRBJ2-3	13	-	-	TGTGCCAGCAGTGATACCGTAGTAAATACGCAGTATTTT	CASSDTVVNTQYF
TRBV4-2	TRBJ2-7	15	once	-	TGTGCCAGCAGCCAAGAGGGCTTCGAGGCCTACGAGCAGTACTTC	CASSQEGFEAYEQYF
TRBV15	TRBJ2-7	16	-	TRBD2	TGTGCCACCAGCAGAGAGAGACTAGCGGAAAAACACGAGCAGTACTTC	CATSRERLAEKHEQYF
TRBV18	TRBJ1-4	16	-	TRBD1	TGTGCCAGCTCACCGATGGGGGACAGGGGTAACGAAAAACTGTTTTTT	CASSPMGDRGNEKLFF
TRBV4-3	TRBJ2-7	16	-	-	TGCGCCAGCAGCCAAGATCTAAGGGAGACTCGCTACGAGCAGTACTTC	CASSQDLRETRYEQYF
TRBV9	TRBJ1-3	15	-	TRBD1	TGTGCCAGCAGCACCCGGACAGGGAGTGGAAACACCATATATTTT	CASSTRTGSGNTIYF
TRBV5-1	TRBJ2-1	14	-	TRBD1	TGCGCCAGCAGCCCCGGGACAGGGGGCTATGAGCAGTTCTTC	CASSPGTGGYEQFF
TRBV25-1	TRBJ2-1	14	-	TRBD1	TGTGCCAGCAGTGAACTGGGACAGGGGAATGAGCAGTTCTTC	CASSELGQGNEQFF
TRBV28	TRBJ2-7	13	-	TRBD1	TGTGCCAGCAGTGCCGGGACAGGGTACGAGCAGTACTTC	CASSAGTGYEQYF
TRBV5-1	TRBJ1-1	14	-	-	TGCGCCAGCAGTCAGAACGTCGTTGGGGCTGAAGCTTTCTTT	CASSQNVVGAEAFF
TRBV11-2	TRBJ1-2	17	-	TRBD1	TGTGCCAGCAGCTTCCCGCTTTTGACAGGGGTTCGGTATGGCTACACCTTC	CASSFPLLTGVRYGYTF
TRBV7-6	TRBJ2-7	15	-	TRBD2	TGTGCCAGCAGCTTAGAACCCAGCGGGGCATACGAGCAGTACTTC	CASSLEPSGAYEQYF
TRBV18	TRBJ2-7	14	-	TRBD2	TGTGCCAGCTCACCAATAGCGGGGAGCTACGAGCAGTACTTC	CASSPIAGSYEQYF
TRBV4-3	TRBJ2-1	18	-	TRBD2	TGCGCCAGCAGCCATGAACCGGGACTAGCGGGAGTTTTCAATGAGCAGTTCTTC	CASSHEPGLAGVFNEQFF
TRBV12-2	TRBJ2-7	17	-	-	TGTGCAAGTCGCTTAGAGGTCTGGGGACTGGATAACTACGAGCAGTACTTC	CASRLEVWGLDNYEQYF
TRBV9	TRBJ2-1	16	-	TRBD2	TGTGCCAGCAGCGTTCGGAGCGGGAGAGCTCGAGGTGAGCAGTTCTTC	CASSVRSGRARGEQFF